This TCR beta chain was sequenced for a study of response to subunit inactivated influenza vaccine. Remarks on this clonotype: No antigen is known for it.

Whole-study results and caveats: Every seasonal influenza vaccination brings in few new T cells, the authors suggested.

V trimming: 11 bases; J trimming: 3 bases; junction bases outside the gene matches: 3. Germline values: CDR1 SSHAT, CDR2 FNYEAQ (reference sequence). CDR3 length: 12 amino acids. TCRdb recomputed calls from the RT-PCR reads with MiXCR, one row per CDR3 protein. The sample contains roughly 700,000 distinct CDR3 sequences, roughly 13% of which appear only once. The V gene is TRBV7-7, the J gene TRBJ2-2; 7 nucleotides match TRBD1. The input for sequencing was PBMCs from blood, taken around two weeks before vaccination. This sequence was found in a man aged 50 or older who received an inactivated influenza vaccine. CDR3 DNA sequence: TGTGCCCTACAGGGGTACACCGGGGAGCTGTTTTTT. Translated, it gives CALQGYTGELFF.